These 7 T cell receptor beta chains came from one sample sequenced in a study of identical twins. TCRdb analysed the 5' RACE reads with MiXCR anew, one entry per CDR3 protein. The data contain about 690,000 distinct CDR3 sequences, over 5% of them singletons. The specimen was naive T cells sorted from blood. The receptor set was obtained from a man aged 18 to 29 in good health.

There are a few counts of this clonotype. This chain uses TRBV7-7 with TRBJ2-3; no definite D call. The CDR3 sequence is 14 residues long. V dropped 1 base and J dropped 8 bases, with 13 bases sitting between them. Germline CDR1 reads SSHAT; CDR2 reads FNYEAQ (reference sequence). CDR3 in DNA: TGTGCCAGCAGCTTAGGTCAGGCGGCCGGTACGCAGTATTTT. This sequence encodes CASSLGQAAGTQYF.

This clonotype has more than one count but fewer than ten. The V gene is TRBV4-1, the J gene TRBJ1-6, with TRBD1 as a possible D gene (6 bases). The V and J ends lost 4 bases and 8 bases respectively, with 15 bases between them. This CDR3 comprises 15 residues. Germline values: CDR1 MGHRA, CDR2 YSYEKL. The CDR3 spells CASSRWTEEDSPLHF. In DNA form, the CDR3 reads TGCGCCAGCAGCCGATGGACAGAGGAGGATTCACCCCTCCACTTT.

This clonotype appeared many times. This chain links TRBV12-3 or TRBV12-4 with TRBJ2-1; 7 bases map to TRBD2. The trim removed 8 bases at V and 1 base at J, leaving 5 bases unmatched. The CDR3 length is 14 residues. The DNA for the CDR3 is TGTGCCAGCTCCCCGCGGGAGTCCTACAATGAGCAGTTCTTC. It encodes CASSPRESYNEQFF.

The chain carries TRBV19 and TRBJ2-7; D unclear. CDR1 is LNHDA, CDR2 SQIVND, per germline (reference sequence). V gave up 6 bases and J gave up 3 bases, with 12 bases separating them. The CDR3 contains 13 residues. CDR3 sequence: CASSPDFYYEQYF. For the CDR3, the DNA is TGTGCCAGTAGCCCCGACTTTTACTACGAGCAGTACTTC.

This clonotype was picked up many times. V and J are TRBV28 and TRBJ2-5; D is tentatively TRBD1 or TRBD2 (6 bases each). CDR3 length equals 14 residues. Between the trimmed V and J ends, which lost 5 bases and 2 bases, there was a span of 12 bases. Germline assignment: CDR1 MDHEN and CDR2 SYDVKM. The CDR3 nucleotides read TGTGCCAGCAGTACGCCGGGGGCTCAAGAGACCCAGTACTTC. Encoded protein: CASSTPGAQETQYF.

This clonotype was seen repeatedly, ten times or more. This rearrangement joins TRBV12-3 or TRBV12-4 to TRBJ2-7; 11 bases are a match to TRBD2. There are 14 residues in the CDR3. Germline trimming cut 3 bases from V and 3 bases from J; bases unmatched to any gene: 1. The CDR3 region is CASSFLAGGYEQYF. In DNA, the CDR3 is TGTGCCAGCAGTTTTCTAGCGGGAGGCTACGAGCAGTACTTC.

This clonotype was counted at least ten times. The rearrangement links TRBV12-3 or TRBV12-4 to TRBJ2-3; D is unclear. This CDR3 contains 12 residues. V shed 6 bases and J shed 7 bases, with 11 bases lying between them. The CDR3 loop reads CASSSQANTQYF. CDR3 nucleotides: TGTGCCAGCAGCAGCCAGGCCAATACGCAGTATTTT.